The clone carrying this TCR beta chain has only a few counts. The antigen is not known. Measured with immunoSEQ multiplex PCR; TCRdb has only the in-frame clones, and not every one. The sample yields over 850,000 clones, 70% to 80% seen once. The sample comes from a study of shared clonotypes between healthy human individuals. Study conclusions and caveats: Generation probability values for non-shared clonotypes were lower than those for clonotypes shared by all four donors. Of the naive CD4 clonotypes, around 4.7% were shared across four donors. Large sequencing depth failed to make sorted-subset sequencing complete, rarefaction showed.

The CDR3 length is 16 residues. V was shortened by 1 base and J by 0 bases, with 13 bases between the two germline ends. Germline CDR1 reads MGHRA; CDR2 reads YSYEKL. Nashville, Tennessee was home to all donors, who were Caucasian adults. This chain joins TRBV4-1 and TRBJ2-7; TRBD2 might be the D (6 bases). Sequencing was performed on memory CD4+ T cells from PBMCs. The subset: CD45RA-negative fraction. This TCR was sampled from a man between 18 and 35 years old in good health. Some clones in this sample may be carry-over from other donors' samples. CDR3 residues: CASSQGAGGSSYEQYF. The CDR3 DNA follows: TGCGCCAGCAGCCAAGGGGCCGGGGGAAGCTCCTACGAGCAGTACTTC.